The entry that follows covers one T cell receptor (beta chain) sequence. As yet, its antigen is unknown. This record belongs to a study of STAT5B mutations in CD4+ large granular lymphocyte leukemia. At the level of the study: The CDR3 'QG' motif was associated with a particular HLA allele among healthy donors. Study-wide results and caveats: Top patient clones used TRBV06 genes more often: 8/27 versus 2/35 in controls. No patients shared main leukemic clonotypes, though less than 30% appeared at low frequency elsewhere.

Sequencing was at survey level. Clones were sequenced by immunoSEQ multiplex PCR, and TCRdb holds only the in-frame ones, with some missing. The data hold about 32,000 clones, with 78% observed a single time. The CDR3 is 14 residues long. Germline-derived CDR1 and CDR2 are MGHRA and YSYEKL. Trimming stripped 0 bases from V and 7 bases from J, with 10 bases between. V usage is TRBV4-1 and J usage is TRBJ2-4; D possibly corresponds to TRBD1 (5 bases). Input material: CD4+ T cells from blood buffy coats. The TCR comes from a human donor in good health. This chain's CDR3 is CASSQDPGKNIQYF. In nucleotides, the CDR3 is TGCGCCAGCAGCCAAGATCCAGGGAAGAACATTCAGTACTTC.